These 3 T cell receptor beta chains came from one sample sequenced in a study of shared clonotypes between healthy human individuals. Here immunoSEQ multiplex PCR was the method, and the copy in TCRdb shows in-frame clones only, minus some. The sample includes more than 1.2 million clones, around 98.5% of them seen just once. The sample was naive CD4+ T cells sorted from blood. This sample's subset: CD45RA+ positively selected. These receptors were taken from a young man in good health.

The gene calls are TRBV9 and TRBJ2-5; a possible D gene is TRBD1 (6 bases). The V gene lost 0 bases and the J gene lost 5 bases, with 14 bases spanning the gap. Per germline, CDR1 SGDLS and CDR2 YYNGEE. This CDR3 comprises 15 residues. The CDR3 nucleotides are TGTGCCAGCAGCGTAGGACAGGTCCCGGGTGAGACCCAGTACTTC. As protein: CASSVGQVPGETQYF. The full variable domain, rest sourced from reference TRBV9 and TRBJ2-5, is DSGVTQTPKHLITATGQRVTLRCSPRSGDLSVYWYQQSLDQGLQFLIQYYNGEERAKGNILERFSAQQFPDLHSELNLSSLELGDSALYFCASSVGQVPGETQYFGPGTRLLVL.

This clone occurred once. The V call is TRBV6-5, the J call TRBJ2-1; 9 bases are shared with TRBD2. Per germline, CDR1 MNHEY and CDR2 SVGAGI. The CDR3 extends over 14 amino acids. Trimming took 6 bases from V and 4 from J; bases not matched to a gene: 4. As DNA, the CDR3 is TGTGCCAGCAGGAGCGGGGGGAAGTACAATGAGCAGTTCTTC. This sequence encodes CASRSGGKYNEQFF.

This chain links TRBV28 with TRBJ2-1; possibly TRBD1 or TRBD2 for D (5 bases each). V was shortened by 5 bases and J by 5 bases, with 13 bases between the two germline ends. The germline V gene has CDR1 MDHEN and CDR2 SYDVKM. The CDR3 consists of 14 residues. The CDR3, as DNA: TGTGCCAGCAGTATAACCGGGACCAACAATGAGCAGTTCTTC. This gives the protein CASSITGTNNEQFF.